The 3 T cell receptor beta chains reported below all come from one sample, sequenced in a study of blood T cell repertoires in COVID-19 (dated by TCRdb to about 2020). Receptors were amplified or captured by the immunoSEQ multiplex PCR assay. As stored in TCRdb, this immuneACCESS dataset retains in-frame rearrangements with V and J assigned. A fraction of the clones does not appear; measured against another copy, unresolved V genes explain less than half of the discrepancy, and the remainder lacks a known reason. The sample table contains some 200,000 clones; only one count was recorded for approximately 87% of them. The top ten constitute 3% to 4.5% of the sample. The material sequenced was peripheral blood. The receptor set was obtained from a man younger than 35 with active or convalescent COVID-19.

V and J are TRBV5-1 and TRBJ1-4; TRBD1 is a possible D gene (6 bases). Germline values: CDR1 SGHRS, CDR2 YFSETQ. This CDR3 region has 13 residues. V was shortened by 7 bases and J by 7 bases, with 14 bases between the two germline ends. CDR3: CASSGTPGEKLFF. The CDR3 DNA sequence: TGCGCCAGCTCCGGGACACCGGGTGAAAAACTGTTTTTT.

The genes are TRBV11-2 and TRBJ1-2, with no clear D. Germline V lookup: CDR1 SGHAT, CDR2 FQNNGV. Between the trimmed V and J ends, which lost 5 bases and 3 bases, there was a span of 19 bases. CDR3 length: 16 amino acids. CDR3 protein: CASSPGEGVRDYGYTF. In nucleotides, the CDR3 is TGTGCCAGCAGCCCGGGAGAGGGAGTTAGAGACTATGGCTACACCTTC.

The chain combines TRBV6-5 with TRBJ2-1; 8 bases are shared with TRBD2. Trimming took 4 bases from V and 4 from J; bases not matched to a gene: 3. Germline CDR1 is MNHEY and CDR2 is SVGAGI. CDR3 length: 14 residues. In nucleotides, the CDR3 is TGTGCCAGCAGTTCCGGGGGGGGTTACAATGAGCAGTTCTTC. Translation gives CASSSGGGYNEQFF.